Below, one T cell receptor beta chain is given with its context. Its antigen remains undetermined. No per-base quality is available; no much larger clone lies one base away. The data are from a study of blood T cell repertoires in COVID-19 (dated by TCRdb to the early 2020s). About the study as a whole: Collaborator samples came from the United States, Italy and Spain and covered acute and convalescent phases of COVID-19. The prospective study material was composed of cDNA or gDNA derived from T cells, B-cell-depleted T cells, or PBMCs. Deeply sampled blood TCRbeta repertoires from subjects exposed to, actively infected with, or recovered from COVID-19 were included in the dataset. The repertoires were released in a freely available public database intended as a resource for research on the immune response to SARS-CoV-2. The samples were drawn from the first 160 participants of the ongoing ImmuneRACE study and from 1,254 subjects provided by 6 global collaborators. Sample metadata almost always included a de-identified subject ID, COVID-19 status, age in years and sex. HLA class I and class II types, where available, came from metadata supplied by the sample provider rather than from assay-based typing.

Collaborating institutions collected whole blood in K2EDTA tubes following their own protocols. For TCRbeta analysis, collaborators shipped samples as frozen whole blood, isolated PBMCs, or DNA extracted from either of those sample types. Overall results and qualifications from the work: How much clinical and demographic metadata was included differed by source and by participant, and the metadata was provided uncurated.

Trimming costs V 6 bases and J 1 base, and their ends lie 12 bases apart. Per the germline V gene, MNHEY is the CDR1 and SVGAGI is the CDR2. The CDR3 spans 14 residues, from the cysteine through the phenylalanine. Only CDR3 DNA remains: 42 bases, in frame from the first base. The immunoSEQ Assay, a bias-controlled multiplex PCR, was used to amplify TCRbeta CDR3 regions from genomic DNA. The study's processing was this. Nucleated cell counts per sample were estimated from amplification of reference gene primers within the assay. To quantify the absolute abundance of each unique TCRbeta CDR3 rearrangement, sequence reads were collapsed and filtered. For each sample, productive Simpson clonality was calculated as the square root of Simpson's diversity index across productive rearrangements. In its TCRdb copy, this immuneACCESS table keeps in-frame sequences only and misses some clones. Where compared with another copy, unresolved V genes explain less than half of these, and the others have no known cause. V, J and clone size reflect that table, while D and trimming were determined from the DNA. Across this sample there are about 250,000 clones, with roughly 85% seen only once. In total, the top ten clones hold around 3.3% of the sample.

Source material: peripheral blood. The sequence joins TRBV6-5 to TRBJ1-1; 6 matching bases give a weak D call of TRBD1. The sequence came from a man younger than 30 with active or convalescent COVID-19. In nucleotide form, the sequence is TGTGCCAGCAGCCGACAGACAGGGAACACTGAAGCTTTCTTT. Its amino acids are CASSRQTGNTEAFF.